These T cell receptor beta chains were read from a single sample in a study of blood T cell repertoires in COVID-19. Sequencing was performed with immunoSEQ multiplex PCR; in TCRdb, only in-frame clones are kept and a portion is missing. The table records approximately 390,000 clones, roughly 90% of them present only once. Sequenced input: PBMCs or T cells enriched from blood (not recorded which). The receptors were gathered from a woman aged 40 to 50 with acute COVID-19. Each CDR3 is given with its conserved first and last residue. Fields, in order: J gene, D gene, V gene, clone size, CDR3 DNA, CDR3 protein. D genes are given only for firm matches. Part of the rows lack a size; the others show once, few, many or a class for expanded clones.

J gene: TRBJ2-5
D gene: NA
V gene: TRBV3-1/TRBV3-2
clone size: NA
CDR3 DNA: TGTGCCAGCAGCCATTCGACTATCGAAGAGACCCAGTACTTC
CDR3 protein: CASSHSTIEETQYF

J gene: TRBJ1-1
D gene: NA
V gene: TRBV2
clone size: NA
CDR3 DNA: TGTGCCAGCAGTGTTTCGGGAAACACTGAAGCTTTCTTT
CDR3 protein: CASSVSGNTEAFF

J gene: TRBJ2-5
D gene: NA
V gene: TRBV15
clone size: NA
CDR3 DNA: TGTGCCACCAGCAGAGATTTACCGTCGGTGCAAGAGACCCAGTACTTC
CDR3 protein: CATSRDLPSVQETQYF

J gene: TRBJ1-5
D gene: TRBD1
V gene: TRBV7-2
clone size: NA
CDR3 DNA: TGTGCCAGCAGCACGGACAGGGGAGGCAATCAGCCCCAGCATTTT
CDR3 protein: CASSTDRGGNQPQHF

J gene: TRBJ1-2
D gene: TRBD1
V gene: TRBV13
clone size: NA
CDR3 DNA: TGTGCCAGCAGCCTATCCGGGACAGGGTCCGCCTATGGCTACACCTTC
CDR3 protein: CASSLSGTGSAYGYTF

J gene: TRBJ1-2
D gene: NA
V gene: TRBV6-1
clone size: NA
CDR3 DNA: TGTGCCAGCAGTGAGTCGGACACCTCTAACTATGGCTACACCTTC
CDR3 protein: CASSESDTSNYGYTF

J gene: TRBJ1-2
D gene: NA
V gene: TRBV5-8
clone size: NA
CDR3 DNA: TGTGCCAGCAGCTTGACCAGGGACTATGGCTACACCTTC
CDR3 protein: CASSLTRDYGYTF

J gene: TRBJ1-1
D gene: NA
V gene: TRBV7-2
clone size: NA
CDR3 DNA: TGTGCCAGCAGCCTAATGGGGGGGATGAACACTGAAGCTTTCTTT
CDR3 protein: CASSLMGGMNTEAFF

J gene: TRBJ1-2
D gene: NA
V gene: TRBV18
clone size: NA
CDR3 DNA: TGTGCCAGCTCACCACCGACGGAGGGCAACCTATGGCTAGGCACCTTC
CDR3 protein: CASSPPTEGNLWLGTF

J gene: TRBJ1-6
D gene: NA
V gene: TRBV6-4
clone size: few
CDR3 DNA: TGTGCCAGCAGTGACGAAGAGAATTCACCCCTCCACTTT
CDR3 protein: CASSDEENSPLHF

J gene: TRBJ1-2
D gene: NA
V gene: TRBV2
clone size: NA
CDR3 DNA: TGTGCCAGCAACCGGGAGGGGCCGGTCGATGGCTACACCTTC
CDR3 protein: CASNREGPVDGYTF